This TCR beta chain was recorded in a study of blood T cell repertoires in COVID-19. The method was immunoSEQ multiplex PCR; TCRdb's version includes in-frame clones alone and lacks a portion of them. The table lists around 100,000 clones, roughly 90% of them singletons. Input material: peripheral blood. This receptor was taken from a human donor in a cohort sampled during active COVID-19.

As DNA, the CDR3 is TGTGCCAGCACCCTCGGACTAGCGGGAGGTGGTGAGACCCAGTACTTC. Its translation: CASTLGLAGGGETQYF. The chain uses TRBV5-4 and TRBJ2-5, with 14 bases that match TRBD2. Trimming cost V 6 bases and J 5 bases; bases outside gene matches: 9. Germline V gives CDR1 SGHNT, CDR2 YYREEE (reference sequence). The CDR3 covers 16 residues.